Here is one TCR beta chain with its context. Its antigen is unknown. 60 Vbeta and 13 Jbeta primers were used in PCR. Data came from immunoSEQ multiplex PCR; TCRdb stores just in-frame clones and leaves some out. The table lists 200,000 or so clones. These data come from a study of cytomegalovirus exposure and HLA in healthy donors. Germline lookup yields CDR1 MDHEN and CDR2 SYDVKM. The V gene lost 6 bases and the J gene lost 9 bases, with 21 bases spanning the gap. This CDR3 has 14 amino acids. Study-wide results and caveats: Cytomegalovirus-associated TCR beta chains were listed, numbering 150 to 200.

The chain couples TRBV28 to TRBJ2-7; D might be TRBD2 (5 bases). The sequenced sample consisted of PBMCs. The source is a boy aged 5-17 years in good health and CMV-seronegative. CDR3 DNA sequence: TGTGCCAGCAGCCCTCGAGGACTGCCCCTGGGGCAGTACTTC. Amino acids: CASSPRGLPLGQYF.